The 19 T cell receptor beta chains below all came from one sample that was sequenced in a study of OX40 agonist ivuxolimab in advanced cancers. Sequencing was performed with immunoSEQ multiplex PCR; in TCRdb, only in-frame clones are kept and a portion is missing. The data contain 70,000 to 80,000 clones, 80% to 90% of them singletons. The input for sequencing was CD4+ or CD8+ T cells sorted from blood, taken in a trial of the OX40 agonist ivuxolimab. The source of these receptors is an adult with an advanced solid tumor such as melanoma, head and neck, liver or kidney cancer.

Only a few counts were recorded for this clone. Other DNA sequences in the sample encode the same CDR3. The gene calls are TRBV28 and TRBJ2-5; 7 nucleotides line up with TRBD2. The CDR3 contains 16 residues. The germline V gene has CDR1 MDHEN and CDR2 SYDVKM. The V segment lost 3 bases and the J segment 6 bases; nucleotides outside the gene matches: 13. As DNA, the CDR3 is TGTGCCAGCAGTTTTTCTCCTACCGGGAGGTGGAAGACCCAGTACTTC. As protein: CASSFSPTGRWKTQYF.

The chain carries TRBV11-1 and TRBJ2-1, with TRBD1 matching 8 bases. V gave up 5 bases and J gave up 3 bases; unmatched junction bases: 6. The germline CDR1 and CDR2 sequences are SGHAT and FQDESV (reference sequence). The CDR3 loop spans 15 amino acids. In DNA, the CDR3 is TGTGCCAGCAGCGCTAGGACAGGGAACTACAATGAGCAGTTCTTC. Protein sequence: CASSARTGNYNEQFF. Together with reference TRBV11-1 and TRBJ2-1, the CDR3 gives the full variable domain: EAEVAQSPRYKITEKSQAVAFWCDPISGHATLYWYRQILGQGPELLVQFQDESVVDDSQLPKDRFSAERLKGVDSTLKIQPAELGDSAMYLCASSARTGNYNEQFFGPGTRLTVL.

The CDR3 protein is CANAGHPNTEAFF. The DNA of the CDR3 is TGTGCCAACGCCGGACATCCGAACACTGAAGCTTTCTTT. The gene calls are TRBV10-3 and TRBJ1-1; D possibly corresponds to TRBD1 (5 bases). Trimming removed 10 bases from V and 1 base from J, with 13 bases in between. The CDR3 runs 13 residues. Per germline, CDR1 ENHRY and CDR2 SYGVKD.

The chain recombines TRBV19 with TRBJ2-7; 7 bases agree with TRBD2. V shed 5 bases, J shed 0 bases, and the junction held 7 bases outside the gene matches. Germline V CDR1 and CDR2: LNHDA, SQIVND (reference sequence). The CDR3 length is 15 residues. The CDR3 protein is CASSFSSGNSYEQYF. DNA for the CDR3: TGTGCCAGTAGTTTCTCTAGCGGAAACTCCTACGAGCAGTACTTC. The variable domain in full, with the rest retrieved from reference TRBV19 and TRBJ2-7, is DGGITQSPKYLFRKEGQNVTLSCEQNLNHDAMYWYRQDPGQGLRLIYYSQIVNDFQKGDIAEGYSVSREKKESFPLTVTSAQKNPTAFYLCASSFSSGNSYEQYFGPGTRLTVT.

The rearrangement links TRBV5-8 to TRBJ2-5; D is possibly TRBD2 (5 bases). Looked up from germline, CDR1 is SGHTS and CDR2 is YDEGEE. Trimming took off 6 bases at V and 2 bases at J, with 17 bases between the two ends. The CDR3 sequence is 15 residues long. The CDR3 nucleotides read TGTGCCAGCACGGAAAGCCGATTAGCGCAAGAGACCCAGTACTTC. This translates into CASTESRLAQETQYF. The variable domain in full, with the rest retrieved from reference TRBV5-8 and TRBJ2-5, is EAGVTQSPTHLIKTRGQQATLRCSPISGHTSVYWYQQALGLGLQFLLWYDEGEERNRGNFPPRFSGRQFPNYSSELNVNALELEDSALYLCASTESRLAQETQYFGPGTRLLVL.

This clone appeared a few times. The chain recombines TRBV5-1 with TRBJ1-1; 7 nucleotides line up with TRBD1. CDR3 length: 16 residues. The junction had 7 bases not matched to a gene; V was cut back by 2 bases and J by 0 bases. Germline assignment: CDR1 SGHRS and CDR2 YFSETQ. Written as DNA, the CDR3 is TGCGCCAGCAGCTTACGGCCGACAGGGCTGAACACTGAAGCTTTCTTT. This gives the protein CASSLRPTGLNTEAFF.

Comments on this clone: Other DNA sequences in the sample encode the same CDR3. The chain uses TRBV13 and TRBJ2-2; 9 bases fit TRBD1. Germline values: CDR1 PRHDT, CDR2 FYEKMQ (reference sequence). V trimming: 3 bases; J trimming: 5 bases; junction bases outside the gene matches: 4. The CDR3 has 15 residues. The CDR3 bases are TGTGCCAGCAGCTTGGGGACAGGGAGAACCGGGGAGCTGTTTTTT. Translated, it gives CASSLGTGRTGELFF.

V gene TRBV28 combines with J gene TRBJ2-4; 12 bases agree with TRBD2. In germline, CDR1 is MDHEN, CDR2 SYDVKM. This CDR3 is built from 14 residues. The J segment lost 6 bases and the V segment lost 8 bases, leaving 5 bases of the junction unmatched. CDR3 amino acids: CASVEGLAGNIQYF. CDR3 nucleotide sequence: TGTGCCAGCGTAGAGGGACTAGCGGGAAACATTCAGTACTTC. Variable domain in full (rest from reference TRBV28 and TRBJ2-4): DVKVTQSSRYLVKRTGEKVFLECVQDMDHENMFWYRQDPGLGLRLIYFSYDVKMKEKGDIPEGYSVSREKKERFSLILESASTNQTSMYLCASVEGLAGNIQYFGAGTRLSVL.

CDR3: CASSQEAGSNTGELFF. The CDR3 DNA reads TGTGCCAGCAGCCAAGAGGCAGGGTCGAACACCGGGGAGCTGTTTTTT. The V gene is TRBV4-2, the J gene TRBJ2-2, with a tentative D call TRBD1 (5 bases). The CDR3 is 16 residues long. Between the trimmed V and J ends, which lost 0 bases and 0 bases, there was a span of 8 bases. Germline V gives CDR1 LGHNA, CDR2 YNFKEQ.

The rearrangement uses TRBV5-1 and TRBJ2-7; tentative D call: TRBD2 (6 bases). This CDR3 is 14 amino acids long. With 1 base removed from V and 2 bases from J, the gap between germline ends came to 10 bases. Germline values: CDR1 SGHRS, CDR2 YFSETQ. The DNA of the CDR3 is TGCGCCAGCAGCTTGCTGGGCGGGACCTACGAGCAGTACTTC. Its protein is CASSLLGGTYEQYF.

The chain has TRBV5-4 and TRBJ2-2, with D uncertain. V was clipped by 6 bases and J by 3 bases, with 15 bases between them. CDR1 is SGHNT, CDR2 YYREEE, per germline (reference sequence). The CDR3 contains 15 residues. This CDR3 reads CASTSSHGYTGELFF. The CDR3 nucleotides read TGTGCCAGCACCTCATCTCACGGGTACACCGGGGAGCTGTTTTTT.

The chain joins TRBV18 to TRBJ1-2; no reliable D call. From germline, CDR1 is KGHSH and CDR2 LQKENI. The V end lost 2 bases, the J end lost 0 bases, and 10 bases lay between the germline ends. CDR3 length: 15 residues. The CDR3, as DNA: TGTGCCAGCTCACCAACAGAGACCCCTAACTATGGCTACACCTTC. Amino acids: CASSPTETPNYGYTF.

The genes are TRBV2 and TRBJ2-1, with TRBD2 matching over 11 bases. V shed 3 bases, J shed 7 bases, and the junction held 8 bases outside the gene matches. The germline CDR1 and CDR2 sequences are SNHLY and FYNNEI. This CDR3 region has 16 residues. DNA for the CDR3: TGTGCCAGCAGTGAGACACTAGCGGGAGTAAAGAATGAGCAGTTCTTC. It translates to CASSETLAGVKNEQFF.

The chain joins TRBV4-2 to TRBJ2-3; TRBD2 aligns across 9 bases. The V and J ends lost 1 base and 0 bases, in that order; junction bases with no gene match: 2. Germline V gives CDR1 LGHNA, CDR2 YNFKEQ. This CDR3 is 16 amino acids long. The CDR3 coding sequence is TGTGCCAGCAGCCAAGTCACTAGCGGGAGCACAGATACGCAGTATTTT. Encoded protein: CASSQVTSGSTDTQYF.

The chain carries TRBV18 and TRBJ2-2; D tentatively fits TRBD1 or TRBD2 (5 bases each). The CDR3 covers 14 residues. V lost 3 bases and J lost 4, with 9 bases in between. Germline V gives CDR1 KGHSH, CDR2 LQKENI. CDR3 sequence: CASSPSRGTGELFF. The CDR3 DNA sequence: TGTGCCAGCTCACCCTCGAGGGGCACCGGGGAGCTGTTTTTT. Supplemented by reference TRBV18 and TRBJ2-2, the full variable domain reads NAGVMQNPRHLVRRRGQEARLRCSPMKGHSHVYWYRQLPEEGLKFMVYLQKENIIDESGMPKERFSAEFPKEGPSILRIQQVVRGDSAAYFCASSPSRGTGELFFGEGSRLTVL.

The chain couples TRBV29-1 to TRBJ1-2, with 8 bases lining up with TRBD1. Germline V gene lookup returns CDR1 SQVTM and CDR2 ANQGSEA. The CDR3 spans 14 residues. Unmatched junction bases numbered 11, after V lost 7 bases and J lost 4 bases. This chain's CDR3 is CSAAPLGQAYGYTF. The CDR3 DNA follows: TGCAGCGCAGCACCTCTGGGACAGGCCTATGGCTACACCTTC.

As DNA, the CDR3 is TGTGCTAGTGGTTTTGATCGAGGGCATGAGCAGTTCTTC. Translation gives CASGFDRGHEQFF. The chain is built from TRBV12-5 and TRBJ2-1; D perhaps matches TRBD2 (5 bases). The CDR3 consists of 13 residues. Germline lookup yields CDR1 LGHNT and CDR2 FRNRAP. Trimming took 3 bases from V and 8 from J, leaving 11 bases between them.

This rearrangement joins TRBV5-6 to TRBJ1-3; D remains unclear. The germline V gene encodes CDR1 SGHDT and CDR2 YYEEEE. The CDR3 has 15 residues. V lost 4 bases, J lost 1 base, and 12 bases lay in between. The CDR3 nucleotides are TGTGCCAGCAGCCGCGGCTTACGGTCTGGAAACACCATATATTTT. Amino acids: CASSRGLRSGNTIYF.

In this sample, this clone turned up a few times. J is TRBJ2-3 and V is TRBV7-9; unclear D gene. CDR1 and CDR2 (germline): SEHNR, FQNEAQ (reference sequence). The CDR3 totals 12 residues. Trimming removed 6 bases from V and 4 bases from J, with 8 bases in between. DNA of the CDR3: TGTGCCAGCAGTAGTTTCTCAGATACGCAGTATTTT. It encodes CASSSFSDTQYF. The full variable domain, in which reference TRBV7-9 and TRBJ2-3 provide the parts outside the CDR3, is DTGVSQNPRHKITKRGQNVTFRCDPISEHNRLYWYRQTLGQGPEFLTYFQNEAQLEKSRLLSDRFSAERPKGSFSTLEIQRTEQGDSAMYLCASSSFSDTQYFGPGTRLTVL.